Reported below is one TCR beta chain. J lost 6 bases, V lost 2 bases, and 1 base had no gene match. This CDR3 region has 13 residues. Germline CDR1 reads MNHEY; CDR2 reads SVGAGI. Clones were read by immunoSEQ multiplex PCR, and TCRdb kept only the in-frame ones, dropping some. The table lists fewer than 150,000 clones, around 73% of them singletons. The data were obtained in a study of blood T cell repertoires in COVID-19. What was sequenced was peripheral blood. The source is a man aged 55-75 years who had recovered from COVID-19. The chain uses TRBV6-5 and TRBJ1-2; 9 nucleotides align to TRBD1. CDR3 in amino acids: CASSYGTGNGYTF. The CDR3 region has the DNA TGTGCCAGCAGTTACGGGACAGGGAATGGCTACACCTTC.